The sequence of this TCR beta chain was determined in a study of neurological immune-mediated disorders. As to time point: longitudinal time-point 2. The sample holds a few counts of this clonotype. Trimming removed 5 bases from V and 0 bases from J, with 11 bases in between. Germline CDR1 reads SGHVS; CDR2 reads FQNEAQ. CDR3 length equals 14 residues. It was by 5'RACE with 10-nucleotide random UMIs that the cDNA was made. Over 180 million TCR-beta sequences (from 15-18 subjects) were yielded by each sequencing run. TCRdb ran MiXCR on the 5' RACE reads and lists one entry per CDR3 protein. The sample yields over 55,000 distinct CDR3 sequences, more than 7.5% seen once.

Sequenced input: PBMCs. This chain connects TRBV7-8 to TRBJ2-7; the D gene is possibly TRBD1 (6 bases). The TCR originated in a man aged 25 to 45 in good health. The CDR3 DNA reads TGTGCCAGCAGCCCAGGACAGTTCTCCTACGAGCAGTACTTC. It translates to CASSPGQFSYEQYF.